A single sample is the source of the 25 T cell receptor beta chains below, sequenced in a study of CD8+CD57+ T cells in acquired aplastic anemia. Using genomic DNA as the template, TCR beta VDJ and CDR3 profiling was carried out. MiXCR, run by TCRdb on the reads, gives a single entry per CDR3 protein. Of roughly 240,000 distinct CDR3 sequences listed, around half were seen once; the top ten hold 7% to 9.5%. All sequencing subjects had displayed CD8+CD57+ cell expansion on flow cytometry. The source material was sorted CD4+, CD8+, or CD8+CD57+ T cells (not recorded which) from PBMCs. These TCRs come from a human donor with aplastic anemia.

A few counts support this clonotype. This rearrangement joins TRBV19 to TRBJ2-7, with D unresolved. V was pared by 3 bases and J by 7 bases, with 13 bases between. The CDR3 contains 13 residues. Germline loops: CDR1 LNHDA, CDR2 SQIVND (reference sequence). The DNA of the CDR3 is TGTGCCAGTAGTATTCTGGTGAGGAGTGAGCAGTACTTC. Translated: CASSILVRSEQYF.

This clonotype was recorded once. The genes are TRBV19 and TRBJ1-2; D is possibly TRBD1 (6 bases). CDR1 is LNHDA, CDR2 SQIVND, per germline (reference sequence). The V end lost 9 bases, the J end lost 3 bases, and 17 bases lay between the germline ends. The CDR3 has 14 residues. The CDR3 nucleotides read TGTGCCAGCAGCCCGAGACAGGTCCACTATGGCTACACCTTC. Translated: CASSPRQVHYGYTF. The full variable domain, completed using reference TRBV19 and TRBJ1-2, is DGGITQSPKYLFRKEGQNVTLSCEQNLNHDAMYWYRQDPGQGLRLIYYSQIVNDFQKGDIAEGYSVSREKKESFPLTVTSAQKNPTAFYLCASSPRQVHYGYTFGSGTRLTVV.

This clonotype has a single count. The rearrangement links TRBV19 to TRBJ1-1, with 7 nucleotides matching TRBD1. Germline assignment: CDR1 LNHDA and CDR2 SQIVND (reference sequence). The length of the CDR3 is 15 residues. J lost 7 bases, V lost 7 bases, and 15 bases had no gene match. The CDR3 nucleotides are TGTGCCAGTATTCAGGCAAACAGGGGACGAGATGAAGCTTTCTTT. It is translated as CASIQANRGRDEAFF.

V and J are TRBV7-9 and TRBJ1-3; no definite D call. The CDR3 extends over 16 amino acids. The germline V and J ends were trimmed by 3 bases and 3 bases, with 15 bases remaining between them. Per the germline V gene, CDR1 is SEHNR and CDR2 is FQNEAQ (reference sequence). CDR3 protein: CASSLSPRTGGNTIYF. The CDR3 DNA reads TGTGCCAGCAGCTTGTCGCCAAGGACGGGTGGAAACACCATATATTTT.

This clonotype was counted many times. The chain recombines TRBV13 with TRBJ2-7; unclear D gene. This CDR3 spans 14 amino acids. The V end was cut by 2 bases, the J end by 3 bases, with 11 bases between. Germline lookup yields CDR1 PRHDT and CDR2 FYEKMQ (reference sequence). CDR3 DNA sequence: TGTGCCAGCAGCTTAAGGCCCGCAGACTACGAGCAGTACTTC. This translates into CASSLRPADYEQYF. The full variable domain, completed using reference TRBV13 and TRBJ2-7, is AAGVIQSPRHLIKEKRETATLKCYPIPRHDTVYWYQQGPGQDPQFLISFYEKMQSDKGSIPDRFSAQQFSDYHSELNMSSLELGDSALYFCASSLRPADYEQYFGPGTRLTVT.

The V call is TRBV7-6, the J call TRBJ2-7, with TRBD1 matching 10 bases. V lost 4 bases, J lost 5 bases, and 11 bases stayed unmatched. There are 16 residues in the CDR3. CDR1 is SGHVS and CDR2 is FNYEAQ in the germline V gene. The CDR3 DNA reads TGTGCCAGCAGCTCAATGACCGGGACAGGGGTCGACGAGCAGTACTTC. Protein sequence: CASSSMTGTGVDEQYF.

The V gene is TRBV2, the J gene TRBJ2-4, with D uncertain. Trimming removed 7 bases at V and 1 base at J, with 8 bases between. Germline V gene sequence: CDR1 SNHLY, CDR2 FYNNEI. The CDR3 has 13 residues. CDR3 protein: CASIQWAKNIQYF. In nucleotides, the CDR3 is TGTGCCAGCATTCAGTGGGCCAAAAACATTCAGTACTTC.

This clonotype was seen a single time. The DNA of the CDR3 is TGTGCCAGCAGGGAAGGACAGGGTAACTACGAGCAGTACTTC. Protein sequence: CASREGQGNYEQYF. The chain carries TRBV6-5 and TRBJ2-7; 8 nucleotides agree with TRBD1. CDR3 length equals 14 residues. V shed 6 bases and J 3 bases; nucleotides not matched to a gene: 7. From germline, CDR1 is MNHEY and CDR2 SVGAGI.

CDR3 region: CATLLRQDNEKLFF. CDR3 nucleotide sequence: TGTGCCACTTTATTACGACAGGACAATGAAAAACTGTTTTTT. The chain is built from TRBV24-1 and TRBJ1-4; a possible D gene is TRBD1 (6 bases). CDR3 size: 14 residues. The germline V and J ends were trimmed by 10 bases and 5 bases, with 16 bases remaining between them. The germline gives CDR1 KGHDR, CDR2 SFDVKD.

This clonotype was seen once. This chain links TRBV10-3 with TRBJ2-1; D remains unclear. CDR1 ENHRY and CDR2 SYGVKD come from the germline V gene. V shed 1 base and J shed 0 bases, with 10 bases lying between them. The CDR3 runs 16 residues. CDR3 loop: CAISELGANSYNEQFF. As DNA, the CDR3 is TGTGCCATCAGTGAGTTAGGAGCGAACTCCTACAATGAGCAGTTCTTC.

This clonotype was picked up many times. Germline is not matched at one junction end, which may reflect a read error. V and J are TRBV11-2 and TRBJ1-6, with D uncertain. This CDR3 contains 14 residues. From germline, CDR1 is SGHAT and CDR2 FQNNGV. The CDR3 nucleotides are TGTGCCAGCAGCCTAGACTTCTATAATTCACCCCTCCACTTT. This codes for CASSLDFYNSPLHF.

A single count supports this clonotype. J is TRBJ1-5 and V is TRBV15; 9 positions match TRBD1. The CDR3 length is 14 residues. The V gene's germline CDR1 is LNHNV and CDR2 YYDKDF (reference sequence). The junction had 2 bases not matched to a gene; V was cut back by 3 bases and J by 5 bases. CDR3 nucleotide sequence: TGTGCCACCAGCAGGGACAGGGGACATCAGCCCCAGCATTTT. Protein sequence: CATSRDRGHQPQHF.

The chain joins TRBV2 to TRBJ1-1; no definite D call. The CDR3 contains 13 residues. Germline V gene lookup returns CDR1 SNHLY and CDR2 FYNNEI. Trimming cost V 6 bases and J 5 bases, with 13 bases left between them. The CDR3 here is CASSELEGTEAFF. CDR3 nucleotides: TGTGCCAGCAGCGAACTAGAAGGAACTGAAGCTTTCTTT.

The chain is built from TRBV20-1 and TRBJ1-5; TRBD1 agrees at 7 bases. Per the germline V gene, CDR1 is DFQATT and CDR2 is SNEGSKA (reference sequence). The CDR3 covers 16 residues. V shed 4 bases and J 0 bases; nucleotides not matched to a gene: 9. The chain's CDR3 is CSAKLSGTASNQPQHF. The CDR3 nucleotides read TGCAGTGCTAAACTGTCCGGGACAGCTAGCAATCAGCCCCAGCATTTT.

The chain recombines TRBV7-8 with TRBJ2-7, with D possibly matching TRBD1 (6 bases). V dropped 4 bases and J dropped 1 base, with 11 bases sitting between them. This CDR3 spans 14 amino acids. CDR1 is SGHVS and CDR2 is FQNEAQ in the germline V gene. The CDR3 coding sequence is TGTGCCAGCAGCTCTTCGGGACAATCCTACGAGCAGTACGTC. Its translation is CASSSSGQSYEQYV.

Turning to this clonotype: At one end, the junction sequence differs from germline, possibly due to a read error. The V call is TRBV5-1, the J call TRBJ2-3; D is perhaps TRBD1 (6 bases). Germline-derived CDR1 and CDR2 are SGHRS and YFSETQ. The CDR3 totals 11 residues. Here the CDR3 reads CASRSTGTQYF. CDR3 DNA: TGCGCCAGCAGATCGACAGGTACGCAGTATTTT.

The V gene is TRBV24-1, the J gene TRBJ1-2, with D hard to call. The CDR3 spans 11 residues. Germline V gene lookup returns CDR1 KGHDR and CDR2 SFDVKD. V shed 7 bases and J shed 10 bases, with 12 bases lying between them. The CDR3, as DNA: TGTGCCACCAGCCGTGACGGATTCTACACCTTC. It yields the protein CATSRDGFYTF.

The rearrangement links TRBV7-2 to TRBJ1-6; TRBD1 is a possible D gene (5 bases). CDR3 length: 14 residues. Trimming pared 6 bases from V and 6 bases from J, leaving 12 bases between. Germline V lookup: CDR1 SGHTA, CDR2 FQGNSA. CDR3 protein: CASSLSGTNSPLHF. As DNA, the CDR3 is TGTGCCAGCAGTTTAAGTGGGACTAATTCACCCCTCCACTTT.

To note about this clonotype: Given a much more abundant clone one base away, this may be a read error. The CDR3 DNA is TGTGCCAGCAGCTTAGTTTCCCGACTAGCGGGGGAGCGGGATGAGCAGTTCTTC. This sequence encodes CASSLVSRLAGERDEQFF. This chain connects TRBV7-2 to TRBJ2-1; 12 bases align to TRBD2. Germline loops: CDR1 SGHTA, CDR2 FQGNSA. The CDR3 totals 18 residues. Trimming cost V 1 base and J 8 bases; bases outside gene matches: 12.

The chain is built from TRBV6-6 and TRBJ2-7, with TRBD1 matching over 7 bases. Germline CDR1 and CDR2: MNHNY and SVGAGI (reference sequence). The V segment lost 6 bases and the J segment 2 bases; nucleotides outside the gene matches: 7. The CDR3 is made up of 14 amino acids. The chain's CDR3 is CASRFRDRAYEQYF. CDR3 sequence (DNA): TGTGCCAGCAGATTCCGGGACAGAGCCTACGAGCAGTACTTC.

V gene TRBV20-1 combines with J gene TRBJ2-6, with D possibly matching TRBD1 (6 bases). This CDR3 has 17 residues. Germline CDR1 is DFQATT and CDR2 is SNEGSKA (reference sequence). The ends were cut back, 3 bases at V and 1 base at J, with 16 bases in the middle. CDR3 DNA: TGCAGTGCTAGTCCTAACAGGGATGGATCTGGGGCCAACGTCCTGACTTTC. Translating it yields CSASPNRDGSGANVLTF.

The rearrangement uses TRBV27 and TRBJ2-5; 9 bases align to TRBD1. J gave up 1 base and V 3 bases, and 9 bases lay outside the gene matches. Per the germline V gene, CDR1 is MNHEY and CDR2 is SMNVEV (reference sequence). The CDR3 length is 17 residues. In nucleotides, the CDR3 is TGTGCCAGCAGTTTTTTTAATAGGACAGGGGCCCAAGAGACCCAGTACTTC. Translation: CASSFFNRTGAQETQYF.

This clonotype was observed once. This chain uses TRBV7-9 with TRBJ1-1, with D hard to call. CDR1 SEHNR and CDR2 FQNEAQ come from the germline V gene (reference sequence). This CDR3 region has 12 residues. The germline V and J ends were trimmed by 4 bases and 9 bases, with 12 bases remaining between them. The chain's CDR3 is CASSSPEGQAFF. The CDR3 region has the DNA TGTGCCAGCAGCTCGCCGGAAGGGCAAGCTTTCTTT.

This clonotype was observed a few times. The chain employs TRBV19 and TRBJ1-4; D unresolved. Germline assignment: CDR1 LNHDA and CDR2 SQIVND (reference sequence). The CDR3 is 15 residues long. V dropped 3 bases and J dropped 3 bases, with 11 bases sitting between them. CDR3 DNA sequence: TGTGCCAGTAGTATTGCGGGGTCGGCTAATGAAAAACTGTTTTTT. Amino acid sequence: CASSIAGSANEKLFF.

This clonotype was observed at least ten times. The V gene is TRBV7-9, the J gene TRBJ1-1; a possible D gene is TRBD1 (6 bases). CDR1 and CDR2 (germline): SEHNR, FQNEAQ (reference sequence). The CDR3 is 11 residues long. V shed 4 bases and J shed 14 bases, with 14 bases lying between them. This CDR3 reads CASSSEKGQFF. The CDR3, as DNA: TGTGCCAGCAGCTCGGAAAAAGGACAGTTCTTT.